The 21 T cell receptor beta chains in this list originate from one sample, sequenced in a study of response to subunit inactivated influenza vaccine. TCRdb reanalysed the RT-PCR reads using MiXCR and keeps one entry per CDR3 protein. The sample carries over 800,000 distinct CDR3 sequences, 21% recorded once. Sample: PBMCs from blood, taken 5 days after vaccination. The receptors here all came from a man between 50 and 59 years old who received an inactivated influenza vaccine.

This clonotype was observed a few times. The chain links TRBV10-2 to TRBJ2-3; the match to TRBD2 covers 8 bases. CDR1 and CDR2 from the germline V gene are WSHSY and SAAADI. The V and J ends lost 6 bases and 2 bases, in that order; junction bases with no gene match: 7. The CDR3 covers 15 residues. This CDR3 reads CASRGAGAFTDTQYF. Written as DNA, the CDR3 is TGCGCCAGCAGAGGAGCGGGGGCCTTCACAGATACGCAGTATTTT.

V gene TRBV10-3 combines with J gene TRBJ2-6, with 14 positions matching TRBD2. The CDR3 is 20 amino acids. Per the germline V gene, CDR1 is ENHRY and CDR2 is SYGVKD. V gave up 4 bases and J gave up 0 bases; unmatched junction bases: 8. CDR3: CAISARPGLAGDSGANVLTF. The CDR3 DNA sequence: TGTGCCATCAGTGCACGACCGGGACTAGCGGGGGACTCTGGGGCCAACGTCCTGACTTTC.

The table lists this clonotype with a few counts. The genes are TRBV20-1 and TRBJ2-7; possible D gene TRBD1, 5 bases. V was shortened by 1 base and J by 1 base, with 8 bases between the two germline ends. In germline, CDR1 is DFQATT, CDR2 SNEGSKA (reference sequence). The CDR3 extends over 13 amino acids. The CDR3 coding sequence is TGCAGTGCTAGAGCTGACAGATCCTACGAGCAGTACTTC. Amino acids: CSARADRSYEQYF.

On this clonotype: A junction boundary mismatches the germline segment, possibly from a read error. This chain connects TRBV4-3 to TRBJ2-5; D ambiguous. CDR3 size: 12 residues. Germline loops: CDR1 LGHNA, CDR2 YSLEER. CDR3 bases: TGCACCAGCAGCCAAGCTTGGGGGACCCAGTACTTC. Residues: CTSSQAWGTQYF.

This clonotype was detected many times. The J gene is TRBJ1-5, the V gene TRBV7-2, with a possible D match to TRBD1 (6 bases). CDR1 is SGHTA and CDR2 is FQGNSA in the germline V gene. This CDR3 spans 13 amino acids. Trimming removed 1 base from V and 7 bases from J, with 8 bases in between. CDR3 loop: CASSLVGGQPQHF. In DNA form, the CDR3 reads TGTGCCAGCAGCTTAGTCGGGGGCCAGCCCCAGCATTTT. Complete variable domain (other parts from reference TRBV7-2 and TRBJ1-5): GAGVSQSPSNKVTEKGKDVELRCDPISGHTALYWYRQSLGQGLEFLIYFQGNSAPDKSGLPSDRFSAERTGGSVSTLTIQRTQQEDSAVYLCASSLVGGQPQHFGDGTRLSIL.

V usage is TRBV6-2 or TRBV6-3 and J usage is TRBJ1-2; the D gene is possibly TRBD1 (6 bases). CDR3 length: 13 residues. The germline V gene encodes CDR1 MNHEY and CDR2 SVGEGT. Trimming shortened V by 6 bases and J by 4 bases, and 12 bases separated the two germline ends. The CDR3 bases are TGTGCCAGCAGCGAAGACAGGATCTATGGCTACACCTTC. This encodes CASSEDRIYGYTF.

This chain uses TRBV27 with TRBJ2-3; either TRBD1 or TRBD2 may supply D (6 bases each). The CDR3 totals 16 residues. With 5 bases removed from V and 2 bases from J, the gap between germline ends came to 17 bases. Germline V gene sequence: CDR1 MNHEY, CDR2 SMNVEV (reference sequence). The CDR3 nucleotides read TGTGCCAGCAGTCACCTAGCCGGGGGCGTCACAGATACGCAGTATTTT. As protein: CASSHLAGGVTDTQYF.

This clonotype came up many times. The J gene is TRBJ2-1, the V gene TRBV7-2; D gene uncertain. The CDR3 loop spans 13 amino acids. From germline, CDR1 is SGHTA and CDR2 FQGNSA. Trimming pared 2 bases from V and 7 bases from J, leaving 9 bases between. The CDR3 spells CASSLLRLNEQFF. The CDR3 DNA is TGTGCCAGCAGCTTACTGCGCCTTAATGAGCAGTTCTTC.

The chain carries TRBV7-2 and TRBJ2-5; TRBD1 agrees at 9 bases. CDR1 is SGHTA, CDR2 FQGNSA, per germline. J lost 6 bases, V lost 2 bases, and 10 bases had no gene match. This CDR3 spans 16 amino acids. The CDR3 protein is CASSLISGTGRKTQYF. CDR3 DNA sequence: TGTGCCAGCAGCTTAATATCCGGGACAGGGAGAAAGACCCAGTACTTC.

This clonotype was picked up a small number of times. V and J are TRBV5-6 and TRBJ2-1; 11 bases match TRBD2. CDR1 SGHDT and CDR2 YYEEEE come from the germline V gene. The trim removed 4 bases at V and 2 bases at J, leaving 5 bases unmatched. The CDR3 is 16 residues long. The CDR3 region has the DNA TGTGCCAGCAGCGGGAGACTAGCGGGAACCTACAATGAGCAGTTCTTC. This translates into CASSGRLAGTYNEQFF.

This clonotype was counted many times. This chain joins TRBV10-3 and TRBJ1-1; D unresolved. V was cut by 3 bases and J by 4 bases, with 15 bases left in between. The CDR3 covers 15 residues. Germline CDR1 and CDR2: ENHRY and SYGVKD. CDR3 nucleotides: TGTGCCATCAGTGATTTTTGGGGTGGCGGCACTGAAGCTTTCTTT. Its translation: CAISDFWGGGTEAFF.

This clonotype has a handful of counts. This chain joins TRBV20-1 and TRBJ1-6; D may be TRBD1 (6 bases). Trimming took 6 bases from V and 5 from J, leaving 14 bases between them. Germline V gene data show CDR1 as DFQATT and CDR2 as SNEGSKA (reference sequence). The CDR3 runs 14 residues. CDR3 sequence: CSASLRGNNSPLHF. DNA for the CDR3: TGCAGTGCCAGCTTGAGGGGGAATAATTCACCCCTCCACTTT.

This clonotype was recorded at least ten times. The gene calls are TRBV7-9 and TRBJ1-1, with TRBD1 matching 7 bases. Per the germline V gene, CDR1 is SEHNR and CDR2 is FQNEAQ (reference sequence). The trim removed 1 base at V and 3 bases at J, leaving 11 bases unmatched. The CDR3 totals 17 residues. This CDR3 reads CASSLDRTGQYYTEAFF. CDR3 sequence (DNA): TGTGCCAGCAGCTTAGACCGGACAGGCCAGTACTACACTGAAGCTTTCTTT.

A word on this clonotype: This may stem from a read error, because a much larger clone lies one nucleotide away. This CDR3 is CASGQGLEQFF. The CDR3 bases are TGTGCCAGCGGACAGGGCCTCGAGCAGTTCTTC. This chain connects TRBV6-2 or TRBV6-3 to TRBJ2-1; 8 nucleotides agree with TRBD1. V was pared by 8 bases and J by 10 bases, with 4 bases of the junction left unmatched. The CDR3 is 11 amino acids. Germline V lookup: CDR1 MNHEY, CDR2 SVGEGT.

This clonotype occurred a few times. V usage is TRBV7-9 and J usage is TRBJ1-4; 10 bases are a match to TRBD1. CDR1 SEHNR and CDR2 FQNEAQ come from the germline V gene (reference sequence). The CDR3 consists of 15 residues. V lost 5 bases and J lost 3; bases outside the gene matches: 3. CDR3 DNA: TGTGCCAGCAGCACCGGACAGGGGGCTAATGAAAAACTGTTTTTT. Translation gives CASSTGQGANEKLFF.

The chain has TRBV7-2 and TRBJ2-5; D gene ambiguous. This CDR3 has 15 residues. The V end was cut by 6 bases, the J end by 2 bases, with 16 bases between. CDR1 is SGHTA and CDR2 is FQGNSA in the germline V gene. CDR3 in amino acids: CASRVLGGPQETQYF. The CDR3 DNA sequence: TGTGCCAGCAGGGTATTAGGCGGTCCACAAGAGACCCAGTACTTC. The full variable domain, rest sourced from reference TRBV7-2 and TRBJ2-5, is GAGVSQSPSNKVTEKGKDVELRCDPISGHTALYWYRQSLGQGLEFLIYFQGNSAPDKSGLPSDRFSAERTGGSVSTLTIQRTQQEDSAVYLCASRVLGGPQETQYFGPGTRLLVL.

CDR3 region: CASSLGGRSQPQHF. The CDR3 region has the DNA TGTGCCAGCAGCTTGGGGGGACGGTCGCAGCCCCAGCATTTT. The chain recombines TRBV5-6 with TRBJ1-5; D might be TRBD1 (5 bases). The length of the CDR3 is 14 residues. Germline V gives CDR1 SGHDT, CDR2 YYEEEE. Trimming took off 0 bases at V and 7 bases at J, with 11 bases between the two ends.

This clonotype was seen a few times. The rearrangement links TRBV7-9 to TRBJ2-1; 9 bases match TRBD1. The CDR3 contains 16 residues. Looked up from germline, CDR1 is SEHNR and CDR2 is FQNEAQ (reference sequence). Trimming took 2 bases from V and 7 from J; bases not matched to a gene: 9. CDR3 in amino acids: CASSLRGRGTGNEQFF. The CDR3, as DNA: TGTGCCAGCAGCTTAAGGGGGCGGGGGACAGGGAATGAGCAGTTCTTC.

The chain carries TRBV7-8 and TRBJ2-7, with 7 bases aligning to TRBD2. The CDR3 has 13 amino acids. V shed 1 base and J 6 bases; nucleotides not matched to a gene: 3. Germline CDR1 and CDR2: SGHVS and FQNEAQ. As DNA, the CDR3 is TGTGCCAGCAGCTTAGTGGGGAGGGGCGAGCAGTACTTC. Amino acids: CASSLVGRGEQYF.

This clonotype was counted a few times. This rearrangement joins TRBV18 to TRBJ2-3; 7 positions agree with TRBD1. J was trimmed by 2 bases and V by 6 bases; bases with no gene match: 8. There are 15 residues in the CDR3. The germline gives CDR1 KGHSH, CDR2 LQKENI. This chain's CDR3 is CASSLTGADTDTQYF. The CDR3 coding sequence is TGTGCCAGCTCCCTTACAGGGGCCGACACAGATACGCAGTATTTT.

A few counts support this clonotype. The chain employs TRBV7-2 and TRBJ2-7; D is unresolved. CDR3 length equals 13 residues. The ends were cut back, 4 bases at V and 3 bases at J, with 10 bases in the middle. Germline V lookup: CDR1 SGHTA, CDR2 FQGNSA. The CDR3 nucleotides read TGTGCCAGCAGCTCGACGGCGAACTACGAGCAGTACTTC. Its translation: CASSSTANYEQYF.